Included here is one T cell receptor (delta chain) sequence, with context. The antigen is undetermined. This record comes from a study of Vδ1+ human thymocytes. The study's findings and limits: Thymic TRG and TRD repertoires appeared highly polyclonal, with Gaussian CDR3 length distributions.

V gave up 5 bases and J gave up 4 bases; unmatched junction bases: 26. Germline V CDR1 and CDR2: TSWWSYY, QGS. The CDR3 runs to 22 residues. The template was reverse-transcribed extracted RNA. Multiplex PCR used pooled V-gene forward primers and a constant-region reverse primer to amplify CDR3s. TCRdb called clones from the multiplex PCR reads again using CATT. Of 80,000 or so delta-chain clones listed, roughly a third are singletons. The TCR sequence derives from a boy under two years old who had congenital heart surgery. This sequence joins TRDV1 and TRDJ1, with 12 bases lining up with TRDD3. Source material: Vdelta1+ gamma-delta thymocytes from the thymus. Sample subset: FACS-sorted CD3+ TCRalphabeta- TCRVdelta1+ TCRVdelta2- thymocytes. CDR3 in amino acids: CALGQPAPSYSTGGYSGDKLIF. The CDR3 nucleotides are TGTGCTCTTGGGCAACCCGCTCCTTCCTACAGTACTGGGGGATACTCCGGCGATAAACTCATCTTT.